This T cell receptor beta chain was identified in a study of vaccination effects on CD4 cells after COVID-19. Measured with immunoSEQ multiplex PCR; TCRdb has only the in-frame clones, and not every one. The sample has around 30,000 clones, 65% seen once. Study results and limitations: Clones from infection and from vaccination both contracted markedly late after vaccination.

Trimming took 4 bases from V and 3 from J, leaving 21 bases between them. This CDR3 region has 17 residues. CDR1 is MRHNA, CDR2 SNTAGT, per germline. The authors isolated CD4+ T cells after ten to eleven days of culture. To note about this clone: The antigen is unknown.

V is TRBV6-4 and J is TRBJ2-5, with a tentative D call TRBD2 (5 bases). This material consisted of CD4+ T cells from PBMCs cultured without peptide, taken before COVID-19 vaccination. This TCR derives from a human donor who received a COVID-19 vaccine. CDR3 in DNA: TGTGCCAGCAGTGGGCCGCCACCAAACTCGGGGAAAGAGACCCAGTACTTC. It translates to CASSGPPPNSGKETQYF.